This T cell receptor (beta chain) was sequenced in a study of cytomegalovirus exposure and HLA in healthy donors. This CDR3 comprises 14 residues. Germline V gene data show CDR1 as MNHEY and CDR2 as SVGAGI. J lost 4 bases, V lost 5 bases, and 3 bases had no gene match. Healthy donors of bone marrow made up the group. Primers: 60 Vbeta forward and 13 Jbeta reverse. This table comes from immunoSEQ multiplex PCR, and its TCRdb copy is limited to in-frame clones, with some not included. The data hold 200,000 to 250,000 clones, with roughly 84% observed a single time. Source material: PBMCs. This TCR was sampled from a girl aged 5 to 17 in good health and CMV-seronegative. This rearrangement joins TRBV6-5 to TRBJ1-1; 11 bases are shared with TRBD1. CDR3 in DNA: TGTGCCAGCAGTACCGGGACAGGGGGCACTGAAGCTTTCTTT. Translating it yields CASSTGTGGTEAFF.